A single sample gave rise to the 6 T cell receptor beta chains below, sequenced in a study of T cells in women clearing cervical HPV infection. The repertoire was sequenced with immunoSEQ multiplex PCR; TCRdb's copy has only in-frame clones and lacks some. Its listing shows 30,000 to 40,000 clones. Input material: blood buffy coat. These receptors were taken from a woman between 18 and 75 years old with a cervical HPV16 infection that either progressed to CIN3+ or cleared (not recorded which).

In the case of this clone: The read ends 3 residues before the CDR3 terminus; that terminus is restored from the germline J gene. V gene TRBV7-8 combines with J gene TRBJ2-3; 8 nucleotides line up with TRBD1. Germline values: CDR1 SGHVS, CDR2 FQNEAQ. V gave up 5 bases and J gave up 1 base; unmatched junction bases: 8. The CDR3 sequence is 16 residues long. Incomplete CDR3 DNA: TGTGCCAGCAGCCCCCAGGGGGCTGCGGGCACAGATACG. Amino acids: CASSPQGAAGTDT. The full-length CDR3 reads as CASSPQGAAGTDTQYF.

Points on this clone: The read finishes 3 residues shy of the CDR3 end, and the germline J gene is used to complete it. The J gene is TRBJ1-2, the V gene TRBV18; D is unresolved. CDR1 and CDR2 (germline): KGHSH, LQKENI. CDR3 length equals 13 residues. CDR3 DNA, as far as it was read: TGTGCCAGCTCCTACGCTAGCAGCAACGAC. It specifies CASSYASSND. The whole CDR3 sequence is CASSYASSNDYTF.

Regarding this clone: The CDR3 goes on 3 residues after the read ends, and that part is filled in from the germline J gene. The chain has TRBV7-2 and TRBJ2-1, with a tentative D call TRBD2 (6 bases). With 3 bases removed from V and 3 bases from J, the gap between germline ends came to 9 bases. CDR1 is SGHTA, CDR2 FQGNSA, per germline. The CDR3 sequence is 14 residues long. The CDR3 sequence: CASSFPGGYNEQFF. The CDR3 bases that were read are TGTGCCAGCAGCTTTCCCGGGGGCTACAATGAG.

A note on this clone: The observed sequence ends 3 residues before the CDR3 terminus, with the missing tail filled in from the germline J gene. The chain uses TRBV19 and TRBJ1-3, with no clear D. CDR1 is LNHDA and CDR2 is SQIVND in the germline V gene (reference sequence). Trimming removed 5 bases from V and 0 bases from J, with 8 bases in between. The CDR3 has 14 residues. The CDR3 bases that were read are TGTGCCAGTAGTGCGACATACTCTGGAAACACC. Translation gives CASSATYSGNT. The CDR3, in full, reads CASSATYSGNTIYF.

Notes on this clone: The CDR3 is cut off 3 residues early in the read; its end comes from the germline J gene. This chain uses TRBV7-6 with TRBJ1-2; no clear D gene. The CDR3 covers 13 residues. In germline, CDR1 is SGHVS, CDR2 FNYEAQ. V gave up 4 bases and J gave up 7 bases, with 13 bases separating them. The part of the CDR3 DNA that was read is TGTGCCAGCAGCTCTACAGAGGATGGTGGC. The encoded protein is CASSSTEDGG. The entire CDR3 protein is CASSSTEDGGYTF.

This CDR3 is CASSPGTSNTGELFF. Incomplete CDR3 DNA: TGTGCCAGCTCACCCGGGACTAGCAACACCGGGGAG. The J gene is TRBJ2-2, the V gene TRBV18; 9 positions match TRBD2. The sequenced fragment ends 3 residues before the CDR3 boundary, so the rest is inferred from the germline J gene. CDR3 length: 15 amino acids. The trim removed 3 bases at V and 2 bases at J, leaving 1 base unmatched. CDR1 KGHSH and CDR2 LQKENI come from the germline V gene.